This TCR beta chain was found in a study of T cell clusters in autoimmune cytopenias. CDR1 LNHDA and CDR2 SQIVND come from the germline V gene (reference sequence). The CDR3 extends over 15 amino acids. Roughly 38,000 genome equivalents of blood DNA were amplified for TRB. By frequency, this clonotype registers large (0.1 to 1%). Multiplex touch-down PCR amplified TRB using TRB-A and TRB-B pools in one tube. Reanalyzing the multiplex PCR reads, TCRdb keeps one entry per CDR3 protein, without DNA. This table holds thousands of distinct CDR3 sequences. This sample was shared with a second study, whose subject was T cell repertoires in aging, cancer and after chemotherapy.

The sequence was collected from a human donor in good health. The sample consisted of peripheral blood. This chain uses TRBV19 with TRBJ1-2; TCRdb's D gene call, TRBD1, goes unchecked for lack of DNA. CDR3: CASSYSGTDLYGYTF.